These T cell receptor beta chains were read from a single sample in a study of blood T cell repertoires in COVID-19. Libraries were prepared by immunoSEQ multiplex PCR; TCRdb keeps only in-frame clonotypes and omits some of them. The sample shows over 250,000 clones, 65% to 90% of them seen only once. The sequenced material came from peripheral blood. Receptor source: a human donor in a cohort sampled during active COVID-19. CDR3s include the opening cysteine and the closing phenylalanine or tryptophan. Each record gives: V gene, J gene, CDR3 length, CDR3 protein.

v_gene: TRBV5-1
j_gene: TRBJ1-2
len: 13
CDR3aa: CASRQGLNYGYTF

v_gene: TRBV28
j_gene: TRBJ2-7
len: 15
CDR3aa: CASSPRDRATYEQYF

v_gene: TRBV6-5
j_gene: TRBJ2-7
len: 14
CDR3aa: CASRPPGLSYEQYF

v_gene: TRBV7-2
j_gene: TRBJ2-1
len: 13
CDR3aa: CASTNQGIDEQFF

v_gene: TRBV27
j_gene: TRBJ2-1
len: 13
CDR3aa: CASSWTEANEQFF

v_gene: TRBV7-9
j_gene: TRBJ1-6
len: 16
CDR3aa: CASSLGQGAGVTPLHF

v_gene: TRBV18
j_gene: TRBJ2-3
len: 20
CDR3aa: CASSPRTSGSWSLNTDTQYF

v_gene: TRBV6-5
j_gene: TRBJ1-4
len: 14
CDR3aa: CASRAGALNEKLFF

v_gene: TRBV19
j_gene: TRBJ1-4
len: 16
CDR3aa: CASSNRGGPTNEKLFF

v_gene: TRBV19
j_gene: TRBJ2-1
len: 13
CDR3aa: CASGRFGGREQFF

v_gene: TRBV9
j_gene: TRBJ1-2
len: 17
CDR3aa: CASSVVYTLRTPYGYTF

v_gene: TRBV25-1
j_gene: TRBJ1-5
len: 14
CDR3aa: CASSPQGGNQPQHF

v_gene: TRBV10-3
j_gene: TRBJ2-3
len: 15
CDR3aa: CAISLTEGLTDTQYF

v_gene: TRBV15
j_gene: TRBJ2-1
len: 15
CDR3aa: CATSSSGNPYNEQFF

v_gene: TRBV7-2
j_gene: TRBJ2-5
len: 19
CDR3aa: CASSLQPPRLAGAWETQYF

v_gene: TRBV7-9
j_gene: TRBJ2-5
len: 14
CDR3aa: CASSRLSGEETQYF

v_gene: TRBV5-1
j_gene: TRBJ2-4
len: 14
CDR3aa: CASSKGGGLNIQYF

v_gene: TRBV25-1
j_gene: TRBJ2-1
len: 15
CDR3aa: CASSAATGSINEQFF

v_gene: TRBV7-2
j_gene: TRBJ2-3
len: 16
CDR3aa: CASSPRPSGRTDTQYF

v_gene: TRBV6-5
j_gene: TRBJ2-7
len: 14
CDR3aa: CASRPGQVVYEQYF

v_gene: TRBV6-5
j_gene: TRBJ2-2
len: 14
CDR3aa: CATADRVRSGELFF

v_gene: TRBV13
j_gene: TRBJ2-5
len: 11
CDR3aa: CASRGGETQYF

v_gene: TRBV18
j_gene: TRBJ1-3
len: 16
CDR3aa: CASSPQQGVGGNTIYF

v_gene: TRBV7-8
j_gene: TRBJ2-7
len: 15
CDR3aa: CASSPPGLAAYEQYF

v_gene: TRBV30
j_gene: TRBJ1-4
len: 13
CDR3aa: CAWSVGGNEKLFF

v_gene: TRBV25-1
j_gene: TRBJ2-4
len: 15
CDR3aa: CASSEGQGAGNIQYF

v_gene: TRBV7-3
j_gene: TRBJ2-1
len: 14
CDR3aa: CASSSTTGTNEQFF

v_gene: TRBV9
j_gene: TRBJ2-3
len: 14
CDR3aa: CASSVRTSGDTQYF

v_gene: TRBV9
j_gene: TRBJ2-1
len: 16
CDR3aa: CASSAPPRGDYNEQFF

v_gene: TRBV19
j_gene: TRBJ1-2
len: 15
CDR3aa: CASSIEGVKGTGYTF

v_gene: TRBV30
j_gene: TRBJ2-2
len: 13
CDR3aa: CACNKREPGELFF

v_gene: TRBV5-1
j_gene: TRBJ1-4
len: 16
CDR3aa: CASSRDREDLGEKLFF

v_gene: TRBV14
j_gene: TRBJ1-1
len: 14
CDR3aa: CASSLGGLGTEAFF

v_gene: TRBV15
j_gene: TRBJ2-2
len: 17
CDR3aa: CATSRYLLGGGFGELFF

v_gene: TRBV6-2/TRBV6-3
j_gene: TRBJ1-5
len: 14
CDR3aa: CASSYGTGGQPQHF

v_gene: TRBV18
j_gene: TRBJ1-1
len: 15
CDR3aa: CASSPADRGNTEAFF

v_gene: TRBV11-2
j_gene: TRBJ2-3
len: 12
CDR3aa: CASSLERHTQYF

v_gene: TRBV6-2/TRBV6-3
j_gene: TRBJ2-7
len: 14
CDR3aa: CASSYGLYNYEQYF

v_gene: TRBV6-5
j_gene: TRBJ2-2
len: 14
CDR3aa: CASSWDFTTGELFF

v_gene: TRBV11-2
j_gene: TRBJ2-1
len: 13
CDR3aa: CASSLDGQGEQFF

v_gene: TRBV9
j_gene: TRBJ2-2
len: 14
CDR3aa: CASSVAGDTGELFF

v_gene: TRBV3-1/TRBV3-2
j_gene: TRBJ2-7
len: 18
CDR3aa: CASSRVPGLAGAYYEQYF

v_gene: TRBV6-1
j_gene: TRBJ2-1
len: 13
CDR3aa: CASSEVGLNEQFF

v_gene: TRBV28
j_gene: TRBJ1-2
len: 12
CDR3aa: CASSPTGYGYTF

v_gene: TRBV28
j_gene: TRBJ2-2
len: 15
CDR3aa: CASGISGTGTGELFF

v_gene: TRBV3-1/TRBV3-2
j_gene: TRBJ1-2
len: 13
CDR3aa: CASSSYALTGYTF

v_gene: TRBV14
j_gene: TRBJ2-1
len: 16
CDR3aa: CASSQVFTAGRGEQFF

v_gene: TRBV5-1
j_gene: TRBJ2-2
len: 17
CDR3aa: CASSSQVGGTNTGELFF

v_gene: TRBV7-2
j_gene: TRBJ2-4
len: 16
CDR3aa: CASSLVGGRTKNIQYF

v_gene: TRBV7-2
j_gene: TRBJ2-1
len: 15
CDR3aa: CASSLRTSRGDEQFF

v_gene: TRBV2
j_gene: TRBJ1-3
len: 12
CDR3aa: CASSEQGNTIYF

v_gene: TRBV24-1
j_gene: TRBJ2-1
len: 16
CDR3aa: CATSESGRLAGVEQFF

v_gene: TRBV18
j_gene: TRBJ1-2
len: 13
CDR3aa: CASSSTGDYGYTF